This entry is about one TCR beta chain. No antigen is known for it. Possible read error: a much larger clone is one base away. This record belongs to a study of molecular identifiers for immune sequencing clone quantification. Findings of the study overall: Barcode sharing among identical TCR molecules could make large clones appear smaller. Whereas clones above 20 RNA copies held under 1% of naive-cell molecules, they held over 97% of effector molecules.

CD8+CD4-CCR7+CD45RA+ cells were sorted as naive CD8 T cells. Using its own MiXCR run on the PCR reads, TCRdb lists one record per CDR3 protein. Here the sample spans about 510,000 distinct CDR3 sequences, about 25% being singletons. This CDR3 has 14 residues. The V gene's germline CDR1 is SEHNR and CDR2 FQNEAQ (reference sequence). Trimming left V 6 bases short and J 2 bases short, with 12 bases between. The sequence was obtained from a human donor in good health. Some libraries in this study had Jurkat cell RNA spiked in. The rearrangement joins TRBV7-9 to TRBJ2-3, with D uncertain. Sequencing used naive CD8+ T cells from blood, with Jurkat cell RNA spiked in. Subset in this sample: FACS-sorted CD8+CD4-CCR7+CD45RA+ naive T cells. This CDR3 reads CASSSRALTDTQYF. The CDR3, as DNA: TGTGCCAGCAGTAGCCGGGCCCTCACAGATACGCAGTATTTT.